This entry features one T cell receptor beta chain sequence. The CDR3 covers 16 residues. Germline loops: CDR1 SGHTS, CDR2 YDEGEE. V shed 3 bases, J shed 0 bases, and the junction held 5 bases outside the gene matches. These data originate in a study of blood T cell repertoires in COVID-19. Study context: Whether acute or convalescent, the COVID-19 samples came from the United States, Italy and Spain. PBMCs, B-cell-depleted T cells, or T cells were the source of the cDNA or gDNA that made up the material.

Original methodology: Estimation of nucleated cell counts relied on the amplification of reference gene primers. Repertoires were generated with immunoSEQ multiplex PCR, while TCRdb's copy carries only in-frame clones and drops some. The DNA gave D and trimming, while V, J and clone size come from that table. The table shows roughly 71,000 clones, with roughly 89% occurring only once. The sequence came from a man younger than 40 with acute or convalescent COVID-19. The source material was peripheral blood. The genes are TRBV5-8 and TRBJ2-5; 10 nucleotides line up with TRBD2. The DNA for the CDR3 is TGTGCCAGCAGCTCCGGGACTAGCGAGCACCAAGAGACCCAGTACTTC. Its protein is CASSSGTSEHQETQYF. Looking up the rest from reference TRBV5-8 and TRBJ2-5 gives the full variable domain: EAGVTQSPTHLIKTRGQQATLRCSPISGHTSVYWYQQALGLGLQFLLWYDEGEERNRGNFPPRFSGRQFPNYSSELNVNALELEDSALYLCASSSGTSEHQETQYFGPGTRLLVL.